This T cell receptor (beta chain) is drawn from a study of OX40 agonist ivuxolimab in advanced cancers. Study-level points and caveats: Both CD4+ and CD8+ T cell populations in blood had undergone clonal expansion by week 6 at 0.1 to 3.0 mg/kg. The antigens recognized by the expanded peripheral T cells, that is their antigen specificity, were not determined.

Germline V gene lookup returns CDR1 SEHNR and CDR2 FQNEAQ (reference sequence). V was cut by 5 bases and J by 2 bases, with 9 bases left in between. The CDR3 extends over 13 amino acids. Points on this clone: Its antigen is not identified.

Clones were read by immunoSEQ multiplex PCR, and TCRdb kept only the in-frame ones, dropping some. The sample consists of approximately 74,000 clones, over 75% of them appearing once. The sample here was CD4+ or CD8+ T cells sorted from blood, taken in a trial of the OX40 agonist ivuxolimab. The TCR comes from an adult with an advanced solid tumor such as melanoma, head and neck, liver or kidney cancer. This chain uses TRBV7-9 with TRBJ2-5; D perhaps matches TRBD1 (5 bases). As DNA, the CDR3 is TGTGCCAGCAGCATAAGGGGTCAAGAGACCCAGTACTTC. Translation gives CASSIRGQETQYF.